The 10 T cell receptor beta chains given below trace back to one sample, sequenced in a study of cytomegalovirus exposure and HLA in healthy donors. It was with 60 Vbeta and 13 Jbeta primers that the PCR ran. Assay: immunoSEQ multiplex PCR; the TCRdb copy retains only in-frame clones and omits some. Here the sample spans approximately 100,000 clones, about 75% being singletons. Sequenced sample: PBMCs. These receptor sequences come from a middle-aged woman in good health and CMV-seronegative.

This chain uses TRBV6-1 with TRBJ1-2; unclear D gene. Per germline, CDR1 MNHNS and CDR2 SASEGT. The V end was cut by 4 bases, the J end by 0 bases, with 6 bases between. The CDR3 is made up of 13 amino acids. For the CDR3, the DNA is TGTGCCAGCAGTGCTCAGGCTAACTATGGCTACACCTTC. This translates into CASSAQANYGYTF.

V and J are TRBV28 and TRBJ2-1; TRBD1 aligns across 9 bases. Germline lookup yields CDR1 MDHEN and CDR2 SYDVKM. CDR3 size: 14 residues. The junction had 2 bases not matched to a gene; V was cut back by 4 bases and J by 4 bases. CDR3 loop: CASSSQGAYNEQFF. CDR3 DNA sequence: TGTGCCAGCAGTTCACAGGGGGCGTACAATGAGCAGTTCTTC.

This sequence joins TRBV6-6 and TRBJ1-4, with a possible D match to TRBD1 (5 bases). In germline, CDR1 is MNHNY, CDR2 SVGAGI (reference sequence). This CDR3 spans 16 amino acids. Deletions cut 6 bases from V and 4 bases from J, with 18 bases between. In DNA, the CDR3 is TGTGCCAGCAGGGACCCCGAACAGGTGTTTAATGAAAAACTGTTTTTT. Its protein is CASRDPEQVFNEKLFF.

On this clone: Other nucleotide sequences from this sample produce the same CDR3. This chain connects TRBV15 to TRBJ1-1; D is unclear. The CDR3 is made up of 13 amino acids. The ends were cut back, 0 bases at V and 1 base at J, with 3 bases in the middle. Germline-derived CDR1 and CDR2 are LNHNV and YYDKDF (reference sequence). The CDR3 nucleotides are TGTGCCACCAGCAGAGACAGGAACACTGAAGCTTTCTTT. It codes for CATSRDRNTEAFF.

J is TRBJ2-3 and V is TRBV5-1; 8 bases map to TRBD1. With 4 bases clipped from V and 0 bases from J, the junction kept 4 bases outside the gene matches. The V gene's germline CDR1 is SGHRS and CDR2 YFSETQ. This CDR3 spans 15 amino acids. This CDR3 is CASSKRTGSTDTQYF. Written as DNA, the CDR3 is TGCGCCAGCAGCAAACGGACAGGGAGCACAGATACGCAGTATTTT.

The chain employs TRBV28 and TRBJ2-7, with 8 bases that match TRBD2. The CDR3 is 15 residues long. From germline, CDR1 is MDHEN and CDR2 SYDVKM. Losses at the gene ends were 5 bases for V and 3 bases for J; bases not matched to a gene: 9. As DNA, the CDR3 is TGTGCCAGCAGTCCTGTAAGCGGGGGACTCTACGAGCAGTACTTC. This sequence encodes CASSPVSGGLYEQYF.

The chain links TRBV5-6 to TRBJ1-2, with 9 nucleotides matching TRBD1. Germline loops: CDR1 SGHDT, CDR2 YYEEEE. V lost 0 bases, J lost 3 bases, and 9 bases stayed unmatched. The CDR3 totals 17 residues. As DNA, the CDR3 is TGTGCCAGCAGCTTGGCACAGGGGGCCCCAGATCACTATGGCTACACCTTC. Residues: CASSLAQGAPDHYGYTF.

This chain links TRBV6-5 with TRBJ1-1; D ambiguous. V was shortened by 0 bases and J by 5 bases, with 10 bases between the two germline ends. The CDR3 length is 14 residues. In germline, CDR1 is MNHEY, CDR2 SVGAGI. The CDR3 spells CASSYSMTGTEAFF. The CDR3 DNA reads as TGTGCCAGCAGTTACTCGATGACGGGGACTGAAGCTTTCTTT.

The chain carries TRBV6-6 and TRBJ1-2; no firm D call. The V and J ends lost 6 bases and 0 bases respectively, with 8 bases between them. The CDR3 totals 13 residues. In germline, CDR1 is MNHNY, CDR2 SVGAGI (reference sequence). The CDR3 DNA sequence: TGTGCCAGCAGGCTCTCAGCTAACTATGGCTACACCTTC. Protein product: CASRLSANYGYTF.

The genes are TRBV9 and TRBJ1-3; D might be TRBD1 (5 bases). V gave up 4 bases and J gave up 0 bases, with 11 bases separating them. CDR3 size: 15 residues. Germline CDR1 SGDLS, CDR2 YYNGEE. The CDR3 DNA reads as TGTGCCAGCAGCACGGGAGGACACTCTGGAAACACCATATATTTT. It codes for CASSTGGHSGNTIYF.